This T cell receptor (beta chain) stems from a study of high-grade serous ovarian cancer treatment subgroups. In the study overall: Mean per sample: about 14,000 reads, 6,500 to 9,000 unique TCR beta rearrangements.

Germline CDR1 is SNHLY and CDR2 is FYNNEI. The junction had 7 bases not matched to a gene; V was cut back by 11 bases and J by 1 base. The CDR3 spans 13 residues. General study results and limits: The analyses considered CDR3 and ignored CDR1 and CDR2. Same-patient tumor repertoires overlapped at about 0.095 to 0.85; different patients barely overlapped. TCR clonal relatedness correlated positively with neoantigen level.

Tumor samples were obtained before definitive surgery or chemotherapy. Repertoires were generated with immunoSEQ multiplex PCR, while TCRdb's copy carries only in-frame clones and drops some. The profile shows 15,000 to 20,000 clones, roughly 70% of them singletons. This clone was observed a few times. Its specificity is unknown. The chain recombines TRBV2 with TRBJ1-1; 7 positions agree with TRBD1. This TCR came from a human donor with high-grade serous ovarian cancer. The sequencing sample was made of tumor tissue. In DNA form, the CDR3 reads TGTGCCGGCGGACAGGCACCGAACACTGAAGCTTTCTTT. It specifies CAGGQAPNTEAFF.